The clone carrying this TCR beta chain was picked up a small number of times. This record comes from a study of T cells in narcolepsy. For the study at large: Enrolled donors included narcolepsy type 1 or type 2 patients and healthy controls.

Using immunoSEQ multiplex PCR, the repertoire was profiled, and TCRdb retains in-frame clones only, with some absent. The repertoire has about 35,000 clones, around 84% of them found once; the top ten carry 2% to 2.5%. Sequences were obtained from memory (CD45RA-) CD4+ T cells from blood. The clonotype originates from a human donor in good health.

The CDR3 protein is CASSPVLEQYF. The CDR3 nucleotides are TGTGCCAGCAGCCCGGTGCTCGAGCAGTACTTC. The gene calls are TRBV7-2 and TRBJ2-7, with D uncertain. The CDR3 has 11 residues. The ends were cut back, 5 bases at V and 6 bases at J, with 8 bases in the middle. Germline-derived CDR1 and CDR2 are SGHTA and FQGNSA.